This T cell receptor (beta chain) was identified during a study of CD8 T cells in Susac syndrome (dated by TCRdb to between 2019 and 2020). For the study in its entirety: Whether CD8+ T cell activation and differentiation in Susac syndrome was antigen driven was tested using repertoire sequencing.

The investigation overall reported the following: The number of individuals in the TCR sequencing and HLA analysis was recognized as being relatively small.

The CDR3 holds 15 amino acids from the cysteine to the phenylalanine. Only the CDR3 DNA is retained, 45 bases long and in frame from the first base. For CDR1 and CDR2, the germline V gene (reference sequence) lists SEHNR and FQNEAQ. Trimming leaves V shorter by 3 bases and J shorter by 4 bases, with the junction holding 5 bases beyond the gene matches. RNA was extracted using the RNeasy kit, and roughly 0.5 to 1 ug of the RNA was reverse transcribed with random hexamers. TCR beta CDR3 regions were amplified with the immunoSEQ multiplex PCR assay covering 54 Vbeta and 13 Jbeta segments. PCR amplification bias was corrected using a synthetic template baseline for primer optimization and computational correction. Per the authors' processing: Only productive sequences were kept, with reads annotated to V, D and J genes according to IMGT and analyzed in immunoSEQ Analyzer. To calculate clonality, Shannon entropy was normalized by log2 of the number of productive unique sequences and then subtracted from one. Public and private clones were assessed among the 100 most prevalent clones of each patient and control. Clones were defined as Susac-specific when absent from the healthy and MS cohorts, from some 1,100 published viral clones and from other ImmuneACCESS disease sequences. The public reads were reanalyzed by TCRdb: fastp trimming at Q25, MiXCR alignment, in-frame beta chains only. Rows with a matching CDR3 protein are joined into one entry that keeps the most common DNA and genes. What appears here as the V and J calls and clone size reflects TCRdb's work, not the paper's. The sample table lists more than 200,000 distinct CDR3 sequences, 80% to 95% of them with a count of one. The ten largest clones take up around 0.072% of the sample.

On this clonotype: Which antigen it targets is not known. Per-base quality was not reported, and no clone a single base away is much larger than it.

High-throughput TCR beta sequencing profiled peripheral blood CD8+ and CD4+ T cells from healthy donors, Susac syndrome patients and multiple sclerosis patients. Treatment-naive patients with stable or active relapsing-remitting disease fulfilling revised McDonald criteria were used as multiple sclerosis controls. Bulk CD8+ and CD4+ T cells were purified by magnetic negative isolation, whereas CD8+ TEMRA cells were enriched by FACS. Blood was drawn into EDTA tubes, processed within 24 hours, and PBMCs were isolated by density gradient centrifugation. PBMCs intended for TCR sequencing were frozen in liquid nitrogen and were later thawed in a 37 degrees C water bath. The sorted or isolated CD4+, CD8+ and CD8+ TEMRA cells reached a purity of at least 90%.

The chain was built from TRBV7-9 and TRBJ1-5; 8 bases in between match TRBD1. This TCR was recovered from a human donor with multiple sclerosis. The specimen sequenced was CD4+ T cells from PBMCs. The CDR3 protein sequence reads: CASSLSTGANQPQHF. In nucleotide form, the sequence is TGTGCCAGCAGCTTGTCGACAGGGGCTAATCAGCCCCAGCATTTT.